These 19 T cell receptor beta chains share one sample of origin, sequenced in a study of control samples from healthy donors and cancer patients. Libraries were prepared by immunoSEQ multiplex PCR; TCRdb keeps only in-frame clonotypes and omits some of them. The repertoire holds 100,000 to 150,000 clones, with roughly 92% as singletons. What was sequenced was PBMCs. These receptors came from an elderly man with head and neck cancer.

V and J are TRBV30 and TRBJ2-5; unclear D gene. V was trimmed by 2 bases and J by 9 bases, leaving 7 bases between them. Germline assignment: CDR1 GTSNPN and CDR2 SVGIG (reference sequence). The CDR3 length is 10 residues. The CDR3 DNA reads TGTGCCTGGAGTAGTGTAGCCCAGTACTTC. Residues: CAWSSVAQYF.

This clone was seen many times. The rearrangement joins TRBV4-1 to TRBJ1-6; no definite D call. CDR1 MGHRA and CDR2 YSYEKL come from the germline V gene. Between the trimmed V and J ends, which lost 4 bases and 6 bases, there was a span of 13 bases. The CDR3 has 15 amino acids. CDR3 nucleotide sequence: TGCGCCAGCAGCCCCTGGATTGCTGCTAATTCACCCCTCCACTTT. Its translation: CASSPWIAANSPLHF.

The chain has TRBV12-3 or TRBV12-4 and TRBJ2-3; maybe TRBD1 (6 bases). The ends were cut back, 6 bases at V and 7 bases at J, with 14 bases in the middle. CDR3 length: 13 amino acids. In nucleotides, the CDR3 is TGTGCCAGCAGACTGGACAGTAGGAATACGCAGTATTTT. Translation gives CASRLDSRNTQYF.

This chain links TRBV5-4 with TRBJ1-6, with TRBD1 as a possible D gene (5 bases). This CDR3 has 15 amino acids. Trimming left V 5 bases short and J 9 bases short, with 18 bases between. Germline CDR1 reads SGHNT; CDR2 reads YYREEE (reference sequence). In DNA, the CDR3 is TGTGCCAGCAGAGAGGACGGGGGTGCGGGTTCACCCCTCCACTTT. The encoded protein is CASREDGGAGSPLHF.

This sequence joins TRBV6-5 and TRBJ2-6, with D tentatively TRBD1 (6 bases). The germline CDR1 and CDR2 sequences are MNHEY and SVGAGI. V lost 3 bases to trimming and J lost 4 bases, with 10 bases between them. The CDR3 has 15 residues. CDR3 in amino acids: CASSYDRFGANVLTF. The CDR3 DNA follows: TGTGCCAGCAGTTATGACAGGTTCGGGGCCAACGTCCTGACTTTC.

This clone was detected only a few times. The rearrangement links TRBV9 to TRBJ1-5; D gene uncertain. V was pared by 5 bases and J by 0 bases, with 12 bases between. Germline V lookup: CDR1 SGDLS, CDR2 YYNGEE. The CDR3 has 15 amino acids. CDR3 residues: CASSISTNSNQPQHF. The DNA for the CDR3 is TGTGCCAGCAGTATCTCAACGAATAGCAATCAGCCCCAGCATTTT.

The CDR3 nucleotides read TGTGCCAGTAGCGCGGCTCGGGGCACTGAAGCTTTCTTT. Its protein product is CASSAARGTEAFF. The chain has TRBV19 and TRBJ1-1, with D hard to call. The CDR3 runs 13 residues. The germline gives CDR1 LNHDA, CDR2 SQIVND (reference sequence). V lost 6 bases, J lost 4 bases, and 12 bases lay in between.

The gene calls are TRBV5-6 and TRBJ1-1, with TRBD1 as a possible D gene (5 bases). The V end lost 3 bases, the J end lost 11 bases, and 14 bases lay between the germline ends. The CDR3 length is 12 residues. Germline CDR1 SGHDT, CDR2 YYEEEE. The CDR3 protein is CASSSGRRWAFF. As DNA, the CDR3 is TGTGCCAGCAGCTCGGGACGCCGCTGGGCTTTCTTT.

As DNA, the CDR3 is TGTGCCAGTAGACCTTTAGACAGGGGGAGGACTGAAGCTTTCTTT. Encoded protein: CASRPLDRGRTEAFF. The rearrangement links TRBV19 to TRBJ1-1; 9 nucleotides line up with TRBD1. Germline V CDR1 and CDR2: LNHDA, SQIVND (reference sequence). V lost 6 bases and J lost 5; bases outside the gene matches: 10. The CDR3 has 15 amino acids.

The chain combines TRBV25-1 with TRBJ2-5; the match to TRBD1 covers 8 bases. V lost 1 base, J lost 5 bases, and 6 bases stayed unmatched. CDR3 length equals 15 residues. Germline V lookup: CDR1 MGHDK, CDR2 SYGVNS. The DNA for the CDR3 is TGTGCCAGCAGTGAATTTCAGACAGGGGTGGAGACCCAGTACTTC. Translated, it gives CASSEFQTGVETQYF.

This chain uses TRBV15 with TRBJ2-7; no reliable D call. This CDR3 is 16 amino acids long. Germline CDR1 LNHNV, CDR2 YYDKDF (reference sequence). The ends were cut back, 3 bases at V and 0 bases at J, with 15 bases in the middle. CDR3 sequence: CATSRNLGPTSYEQYF. The CDR3 DNA reads TGTGCCACCAGCAGGAACCTAGGACCTACCTCCTACGAGCAGTACTTC.

CDR3 in DNA: TGTGCCAGCAGTACGCCGGGACAGGGTGCTTTCTTT. It yields the protein CASSTPGQGAFF. The gene calls are TRBV6-5 and TRBJ1-1; 9 nucleotides agree with TRBD1. Germline CDR1 and CDR2: MNHEY and SVGAGI. This CDR3 has 12 amino acids. V lost 5 bases, J lost 11 bases, and 6 bases stayed unmatched.

The table lists this clone with a count of one. V and J are TRBV5-1 and TRBJ1-1; the match to TRBD1 covers 7 bases. The length of the CDR3 is 14 residues. The germline gives CDR1 SGHRS, CDR2 YFSETQ. J lost 1 base, V lost 3 bases, and 3 bases had no gene match. CDR3: CASSWTGANTEAFF. CDR3 DNA: TGCGCCAGCAGCTGGACAGGCGCGAACACTGAAGCTTTCTTT.

J is TRBJ1-4 and V is TRBV9; 9 bases line up with TRBD1. CDR1 and CDR2 (germline): SGDLS, YYNGEE. The trim removed 2 bases at V and 6 bases at J, leaving 2 bases unmatched. The CDR3 loop spans 14 amino acids. The CDR3 reads CASSVRDRDEKLFF. The CDR3 DNA sequence: TGTGCCAGCAGCGTTAGGGACAGGGATGAAAAACTGTTTTTT.

As DNA, the CDR3 is TGTGCCAGCGCCGGGACAGTGAACACTGAAGCTTTCTTT. Protein: CASAGTVNTEAFF. The gene calls are TRBV6-5 and TRBJ1-1, with TRBD1 matching 7 bases. Germline CDR1 and CDR2: MNHEY and SVGAGI. This CDR3 spans 13 amino acids. The V segment lost 8 bases and the J segment 0 bases; nucleotides outside the gene matches: 3.

The chain combines TRBV28 with TRBJ1-1; TRBD1 is a possible D gene (6 bases). Germline CDR1 and CDR2: MDHEN and SYDVKM. V was pared by 5 bases and J by 8 bases, with 15 bases between. CDR3 length: 13 amino acids. In DNA form, the CDR3 reads TGTGCCAGCAGTCTTACAGGGAAGAGGGAAGCTTTCTTT. Translating gives CASSLTGKREAFF. The full variable domain, its missing parts supplied by reference TRBV28 and TRBJ1-1, is DVKVTQSSRYLVKRTGEKVFLECVQDMDHENMFWYRQDPGLGLRLIYFSYDVKMKEKGDIPEGYSVSREKKERFSLILESASTNQTSMYLCASSLTGKREAFFGQGTRLTVV.

The CDR3 nucleotides read TGTGCCACAGCGCACGGGACTAGCGGGAGGTGGGCAGATACGCAGTATTTT. Protein sequence: CATAHGTSGRWADTQYF. This chain links TRBV24-1 with TRBJ2-3; TRBD2 matches 15 bases. The J segment lost 4 bases and the V segment lost 10 bases, leaving 11 bases of the junction unmatched. Germline values: CDR1 KGHDR, CDR2 SFDVKD. The CDR3 consists of 17 residues.

J is TRBJ2-5 and V is TRBV29-1, with a possible D match to TRBD1 (7 bases). The germline V and J ends were trimmed by 0 bases and 5 bases, with 19 bases remaining between them. The CDR3 has 16 amino acids. The germline gives CDR1 SQVTM, CDR2 ANQGSEA. The CDR3 bases are TGCAGCGTTGAAGATCGGGGATGGAGGGGGCGGGAGACCCAGTACTTC. Its translation: CSVEDRGWRGRETQYF.

V usage is TRBV6-5 and J usage is TRBJ2-7; either TRBD1 or TRBD2 may supply D (5 bases each). V was cut by 7 bases and J by 9 bases, with 10 bases left in between. The CDR3 is 10 residues long. CDR1 is MNHEY and CDR2 is SVGAGI in the germline V gene. Written as DNA, the CDR3 is TGTGCCAGCAATCAGGGACCGCAGTACTTC. Translating gives CASNQGPQYF.